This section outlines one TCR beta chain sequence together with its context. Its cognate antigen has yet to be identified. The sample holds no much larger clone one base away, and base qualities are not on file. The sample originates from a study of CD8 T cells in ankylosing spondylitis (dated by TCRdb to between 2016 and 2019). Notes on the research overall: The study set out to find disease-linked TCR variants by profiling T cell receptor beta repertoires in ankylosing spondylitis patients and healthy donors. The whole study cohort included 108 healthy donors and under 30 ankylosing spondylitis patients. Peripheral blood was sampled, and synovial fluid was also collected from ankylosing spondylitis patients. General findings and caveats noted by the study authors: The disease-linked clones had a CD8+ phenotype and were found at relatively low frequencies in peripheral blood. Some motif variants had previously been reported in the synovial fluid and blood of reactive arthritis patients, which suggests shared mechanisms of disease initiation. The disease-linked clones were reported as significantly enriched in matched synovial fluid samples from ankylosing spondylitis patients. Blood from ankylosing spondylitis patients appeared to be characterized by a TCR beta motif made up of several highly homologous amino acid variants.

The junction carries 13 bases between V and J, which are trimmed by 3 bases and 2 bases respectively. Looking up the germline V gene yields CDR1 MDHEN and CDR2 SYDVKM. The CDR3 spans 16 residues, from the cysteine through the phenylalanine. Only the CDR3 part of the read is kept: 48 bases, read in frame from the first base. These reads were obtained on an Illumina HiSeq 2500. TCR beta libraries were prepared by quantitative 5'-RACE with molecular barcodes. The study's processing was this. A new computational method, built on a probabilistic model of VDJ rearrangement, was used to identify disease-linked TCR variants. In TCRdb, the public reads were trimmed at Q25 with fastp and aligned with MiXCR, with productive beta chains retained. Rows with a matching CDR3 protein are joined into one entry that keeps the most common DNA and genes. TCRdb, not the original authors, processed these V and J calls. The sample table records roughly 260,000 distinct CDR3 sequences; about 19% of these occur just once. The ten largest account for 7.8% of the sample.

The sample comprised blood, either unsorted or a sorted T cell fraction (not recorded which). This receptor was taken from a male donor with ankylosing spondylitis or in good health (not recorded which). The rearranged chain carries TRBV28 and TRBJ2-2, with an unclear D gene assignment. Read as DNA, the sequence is TGTGCCAGCAGTTTCGCAAGAGGCTTAAACACCGGGGAGCTGTTTTTT. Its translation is CASSFARGLNTGELFF.